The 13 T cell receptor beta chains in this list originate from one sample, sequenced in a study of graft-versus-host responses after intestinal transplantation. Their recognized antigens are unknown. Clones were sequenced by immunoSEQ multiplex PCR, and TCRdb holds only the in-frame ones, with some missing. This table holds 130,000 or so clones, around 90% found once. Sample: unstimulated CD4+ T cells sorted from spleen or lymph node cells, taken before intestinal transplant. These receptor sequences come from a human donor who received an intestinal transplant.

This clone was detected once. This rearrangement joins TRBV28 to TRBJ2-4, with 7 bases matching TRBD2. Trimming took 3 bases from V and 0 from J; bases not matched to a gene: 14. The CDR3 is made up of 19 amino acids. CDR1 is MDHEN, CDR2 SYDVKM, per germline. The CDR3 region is CASSFGGSALILAKNIQYF. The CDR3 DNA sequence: TGTGCCAGCAGTTTCGGGGGGAGCGCCCTGATCCTAGCCAAAAACATTCAGTACTTC.

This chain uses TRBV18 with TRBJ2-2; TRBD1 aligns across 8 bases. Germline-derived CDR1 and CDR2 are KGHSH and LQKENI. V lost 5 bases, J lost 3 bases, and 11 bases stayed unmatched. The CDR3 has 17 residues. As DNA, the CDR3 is TGTGCCAGCTCAACTCTGACCGGGACAGGCTACACCGGGGAGCTGTTTTTT. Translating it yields CASSTLTGTGYTGELFF. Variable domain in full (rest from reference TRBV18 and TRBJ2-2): NAGVMQNPRHLVRRRGQEARLRCSPMKGHSHVYWYRQLPEEGLKFMVYLQKENIIDESGMPKERFSAEFPKEGPSILRIQQVVRGDSAAYFCASSTLTGTGYTGELFFGEGSRLTVL.

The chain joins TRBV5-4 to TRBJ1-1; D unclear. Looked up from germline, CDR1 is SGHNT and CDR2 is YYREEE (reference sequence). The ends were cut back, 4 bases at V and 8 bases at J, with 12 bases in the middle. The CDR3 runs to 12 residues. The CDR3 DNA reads TGTGCCAGCAGCCTTCAGTTCAGGGAAGCTTTCTTT. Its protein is CASSLQFREAFF. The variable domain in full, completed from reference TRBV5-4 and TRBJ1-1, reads ETGVTQSPTHLIKTRGQQVTLRCSSQSGHNTVSWYQQALGQGPQFIFQYYREEENGRGNFPPRFSGLQFPNYSSELNVNALELDDSALYLCASSLQFREAFFGQGTRLTVV.

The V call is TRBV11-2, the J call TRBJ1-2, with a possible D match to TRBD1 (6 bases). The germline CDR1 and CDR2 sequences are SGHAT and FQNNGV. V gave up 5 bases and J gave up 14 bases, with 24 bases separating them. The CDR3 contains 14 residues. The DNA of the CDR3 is TGTGCCAGCAGCCTAGGAGATATTCAGGGGCGTTTGACCTTC. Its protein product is CASSLGDIQGRLTF. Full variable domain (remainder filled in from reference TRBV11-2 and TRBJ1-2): EAGVAQSPRYKIIEKRQSVAFWCNPISGHATLYWYQQILGQGPKLLIQFQNNGVVDDSQLPKDRFSAERLKGVDSTLKIQPAKLEDSAVYLCASSLGDIQGRLTFGSGTRLTVV.

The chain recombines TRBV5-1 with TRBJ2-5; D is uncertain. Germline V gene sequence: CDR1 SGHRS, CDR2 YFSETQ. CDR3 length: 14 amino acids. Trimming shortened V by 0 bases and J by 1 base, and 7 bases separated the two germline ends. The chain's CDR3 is CASSLVMSQETQYF. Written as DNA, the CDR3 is TGCGCCAGCAGCTTGGTGATGAGCCAAGAGACCCAGTACTTC. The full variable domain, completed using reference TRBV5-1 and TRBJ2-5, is KAGVTQTPRYLIKTRGQQVTLSCSPISGHRSVSWYQQTPGQGLQFLFEYFSETQRNKGNFPGRFSGRQFSNSRSEMNVSTLELGDSALYLCASSLVMSQETQYFGPGTRLLVL.

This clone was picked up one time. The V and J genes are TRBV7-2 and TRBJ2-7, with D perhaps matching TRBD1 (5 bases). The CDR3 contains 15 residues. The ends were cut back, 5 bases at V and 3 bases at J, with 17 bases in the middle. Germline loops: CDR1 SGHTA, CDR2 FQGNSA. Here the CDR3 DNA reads TGTGCCAGCAGCCTAGAAACAGGAAATCTCTACGAGCAGTACTTC. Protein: CASSLETGNLYEQYF.

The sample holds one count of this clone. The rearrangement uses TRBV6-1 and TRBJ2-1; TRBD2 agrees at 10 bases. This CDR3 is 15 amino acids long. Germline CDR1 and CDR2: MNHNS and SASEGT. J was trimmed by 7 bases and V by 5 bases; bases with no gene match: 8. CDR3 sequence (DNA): TGTGCCAGCAGTTTTACCGGGACTAGCGTTAATGAGCAGTTCTTC. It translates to CASSFTGTSVNEQFF.

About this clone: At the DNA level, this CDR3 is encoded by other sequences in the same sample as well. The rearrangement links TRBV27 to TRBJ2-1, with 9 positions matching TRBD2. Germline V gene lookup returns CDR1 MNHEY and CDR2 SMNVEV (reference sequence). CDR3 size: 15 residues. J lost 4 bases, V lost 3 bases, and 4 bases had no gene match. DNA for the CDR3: TGTGCCAGCAGTTTCCGGACTAGCGTATACAATGAGCAGTTCTTC. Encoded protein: CASSFRTSVYNEQFF.

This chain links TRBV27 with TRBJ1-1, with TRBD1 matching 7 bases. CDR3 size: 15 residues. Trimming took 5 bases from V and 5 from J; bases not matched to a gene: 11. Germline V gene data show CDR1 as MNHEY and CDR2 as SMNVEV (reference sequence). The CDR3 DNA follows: TGTGCCAGCAGTCCCCCAGGGCCCAGGGGGACTGAAGCTTTCTTT. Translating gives CASSPPGPRGTEAFF.

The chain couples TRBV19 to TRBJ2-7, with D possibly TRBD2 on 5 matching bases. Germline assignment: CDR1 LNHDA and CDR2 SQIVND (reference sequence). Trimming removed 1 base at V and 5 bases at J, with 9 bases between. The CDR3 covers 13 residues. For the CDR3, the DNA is TGTGCCAGTAGTATAGCCCTCGGGGACGAGCAGTACTTC. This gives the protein CASSIALGDEQYF.

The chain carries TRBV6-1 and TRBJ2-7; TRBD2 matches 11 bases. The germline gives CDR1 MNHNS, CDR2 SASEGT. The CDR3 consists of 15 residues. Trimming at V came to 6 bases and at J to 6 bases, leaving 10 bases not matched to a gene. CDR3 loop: CASRDRTSGPTEQYF. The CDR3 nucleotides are TGTGCCAGCAGGGACAGGACTAGCGGGCCAACCGAGCAGTACTTC.

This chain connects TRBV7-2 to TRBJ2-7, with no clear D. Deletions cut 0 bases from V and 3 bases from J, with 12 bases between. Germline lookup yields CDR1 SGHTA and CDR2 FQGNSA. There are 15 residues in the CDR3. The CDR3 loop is CASSLAHGPYYEQYF. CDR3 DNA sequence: TGTGCCAGCAGCTTAGCCCACGGTCCCTACTACGAGCAGTACTTC.

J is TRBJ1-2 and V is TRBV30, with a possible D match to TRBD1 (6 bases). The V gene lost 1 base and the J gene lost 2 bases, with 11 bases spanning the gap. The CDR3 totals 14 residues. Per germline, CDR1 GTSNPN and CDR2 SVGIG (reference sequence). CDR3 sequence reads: CAWSATGRNYGYTF. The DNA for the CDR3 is TGTGCCTGGAGTGCCACAGGGAGAAACTATGGCTACACCTTC.